The 26 T cell receptor beta chains below were found in one sample sequenced in a study of blood T cell repertoires in COVID-19 (TCRdb year 2020). Library creation used the immunoSEQ multiplex PCR assay. In TCRdb, the immuneACCESS table is reduced to in-frame sequences with V and J assigned. These tables do not hold every clone; where another copy was compared, an unresolved V gene accounts for under half, and the others remain unexplained. Recorded for this sample are 150,000 to 200,000 clones; less than 90% of them occurred a single time. The ten largest clonotypes hold 4% of the sample. The sample comprised peripheral blood. The source of these receptors is a woman aged 65 to 85 with acute or convalescent COVID-19.

The chain uses TRBV6-5 and TRBJ2-7; D may be TRBD1 (6 bases). Germline-derived CDR1 and CDR2 are MNHEY and SVGAGI. Trimming removed 6 bases from V and 2 bases from J, with 8 bases in between. The CDR3 extends over 12 amino acids. CDR3 DNA sequence: TGTGCCAGCAGGGGACAAGCCTACGAGCAGTACTTC. Translation gives CASRGQAYEQYF.

On this clone itself: This specimen includes other DNA sequences encoding the same CDR3. The V and J genes are TRBV6-2 or TRBV6-3 and TRBJ1-1; D uncertain. V gave up 5 bases and J gave up 0 bases, with 4 bases separating them. Germline V gives CDR1 MNHEY, CDR2 SVGEGT. This CDR3 is 12 amino acids long. CDR3 sequence reads: CASSPVNTEAFF. In nucleotides, the CDR3 is TGTGCCAGCAGTCCAGTGAACACTGAAGCTTTCTTT.

This sequence joins TRBV5-4 and TRBJ2-2; perhaps TRBD2 as D (5 bases). Germline CDR1 reads SGHNT; CDR2 reads YYREEE (reference sequence). The CDR3 has 15 residues. With 4 bases removed from V and 4 bases from J, the gap between germline ends came to 14 bases. CDR3 sequence: CASSRDSEVTGELFF. For the CDR3, the DNA is TGTGCCAGCAGCCGGGATAGTGAGGTCACCGGGGAGCTGTTTTTT. The whole variable domain, filled in from reference TRBV5-4 and TRBJ2-2, reads ETGVTQSPTHLIKTRGQQVTLRCSSQSGHNTVSWYQQALGQGPQFIFQYYREEENGRGNFPPRFSGLQFPNYSSELNVNALELDDSALYLCASSRDSEVTGELFFGEGSRLTVL.

This rearrangement joins TRBV19 to TRBJ2-1; 7 nucleotides agree with TRBD2. CDR1 is LNHDA and CDR2 is SQIVND in the germline V gene (reference sequence). V gave up 4 bases and J gave up 9 bases; unmatched junction bases: 12. The CDR3 contains 15 residues. This CDR3 reads CASSKGPRGSGEQFF. Written as DNA, the CDR3 is TGTGCCAGTAGTAAGGGGCCACGCGGGAGCGGTGAGCAGTTCTTC.

A few counts support this clone. The J gene is TRBJ1-5, the V gene TRBV6-2 or TRBV6-3, with D unresolved. The CDR3 is 16 residues long. Germline CDR1 reads MNHEY; CDR2 reads SVGEGT. The V end was cut by 0 bases, the J end by 0 bases, with 9 bases between. This CDR3 is CASSYSRGSSNQPQHF. The CDR3 DNA is TGTGCCAGCAGTTACTCGCGCGGATCTAGCAATCAGCCCCAGCATTTT.

The V gene is TRBV6-6, the J gene TRBJ2-7; D possibly corresponds to TRBD2 (6 bases). The CDR3 runs to 14 residues. V was clipped by 0 bases and J by 0 bases, with 6 bases between them. CDR1 is MNHNY and CDR2 is SVGAGI in the germline V gene (reference sequence). The CDR3 loop reads CASSYSGGSYEQYF. DNA of the CDR3: TGTGCCAGCAGTTACTCGGGAGGCTCCTACGAGCAGTACTTC.

The CDR3: CASSALAGGDQPQHF. CDR3 nucleotide sequence: TGTGCCAGCAGCGCGTTGGCAGGGGGCGATCAGCCCCAGCATTTT. The rearrangement uses TRBV9 and TRBJ1-5, with 8 bases lining up with TRBD1. CDR1 and CDR2 (germline): SGDLS, YYNGEE. CDR3 size: 15 residues. Germline trimming cut 3 bases from V and 5 bases from J; bases unmatched to any gene: 7.

This sequence joins TRBV6-2 or TRBV6-3 and TRBJ1-1, with 7 bases aligning to TRBD1. This CDR3 is 13 amino acids long. The trim removed 5 bases at V and 1 base at J, leaving 1 base unmatched. Germline CDR1 MNHEY, CDR2 SVGEGT. Written as DNA, the CDR3 is TGTGCCAGCAGTCGGACAGGGAACACTGAAGCTTTCTTT. This translates into CASSRTGNTEAFF.

The genes are TRBV25-1 and TRBJ2-7; no reliable D call. Trimming pared 3 bases from V and 3 bases from J, leaving 9 bases between. CDR1 is MGHDK and CDR2 is SYGVNS in the germline V gene. The CDR3 is 13 residues long. This CDR3 is CASSDRRSYEQYF. The CDR3 nucleotides read TGTGCCAGCAGTGATCGACGGAGCTACGAGCAGTACTTC.

This chain joins TRBV28 and TRBJ1-2; unclear D gene. V lost 3 bases and J 2 bases, leaving 10 bases between the germline ends. The CDR3 is 14 residues long. CDR1 and CDR2 (germline): MDHEN, SYDVKM. The CDR3, as DNA: TGTGCCAGCAGTTTGATTAGCTCCAACTATGGCTACACCTTC. Translation: CASSLISSNYGYTF.

The CDR3 spells CASSLDNPRRSPLHF. The DNA for the CDR3 is TGTGCCAGCAGCTTAGACAACCCCAGGCGATCACCCCTCCACTTT. This chain links TRBV7-9 with TRBJ1-6; D gene unclear. Germline values: CDR1 SEHNR, CDR2 FQNEAQ (reference sequence). V lost 1 base, J lost 10 bases, and 14 bases lay in between. The CDR3 sequence is 15 residues long.

The chain combines TRBV6-5 with TRBJ1-2, with 10 bases matching TRBD1. The junction had 6 bases not matched to a gene; V was cut back by 6 bases and J by 2 bases. The V gene's germline CDR1 is MNHEY and CDR2 SVGAGI. This CDR3 is 15 amino acids long. CDR3 protein: CASSSPGQGNYGYTF. The CDR3 coding sequence is TGTGCCAGCAGCAGCCCGGGACAGGGGAACTATGGCTACACCTTC.

The chain employs TRBV6-5 and TRBJ1-1; D remains ambiguous. This CDR3 region has 14 residues. Germline CDR1 and CDR2: MNHEY and SVGAGI. V gave up 2 bases and J gave up 7 bases, with 14 bases separating them. The CDR3 DNA sequence: TGTGCCAGCAGTTACGGTATAGGTACAGTTGAAGCTTTCTTT. This sequence encodes CASSYGIGTVEAFF.

This chain connects TRBV15 to TRBJ1-2, with TRBD1 matching 9 bases. The CDR3 has 15 residues. Germline V gene data show CDR1 as LNHNV and CDR2 as YYDKDF (reference sequence). Trimming at V came to 1 base and at J to 5 bases, leaving 5 bases not matched to a gene. In nucleotides, the CDR3 is TGTGCCACCAGCAGAGCCTCGGACAGGGGATATGGCTACACCTTC. This encodes CATSRASDRGYGYTF.

The chain recombines TRBV5-1 with TRBJ1-2, with D possibly matching TRBD1 (6 bases). Germline V gene sequence: CDR1 SGHRS, CDR2 YFSETQ. This CDR3 comprises 13 residues. The V end was cut by 4 bases, the J end by 3 bases, with 10 bases between. Written as DNA, the CDR3 is TGCGCCAGCAGCGGACAGCTCTACTATGGCTACACCTTC. This gives the protein CASSGQLYYGYTF. The variable domain in full, completed from reference TRBV5-1 and TRBJ1-2, reads KAGVTQTPRYLIKTRGQQVTLSCSPISGHRSVSWYQQTPGQGLQFLFEYFSETQRNKGNFPGRFSGRQFSNSRSEMNVSTLELGDSALYLCASSGQLYYGYTFGSGTRLTVV.

The chain uses TRBV27 and TRBJ2-6; the match to TRBD1 covers 8 bases. V shed 2 bases and J 0 bases; nucleotides not matched to a gene: 9. In germline, CDR1 is MNHEY, CDR2 SMNVEV (reference sequence). The CDR3 covers 19 residues. In DNA, the CDR3 is TGTGCCAGCAGTTTAGCGGGACAGGTAACGGCCTCTGGGGCCAACGTCCTGACTTTC. It specifies CASSLAGQVTASGANVLTF.

This clone was picked up one time. The genes are TRBV9 and TRBJ2-1; tentative D call: TRBD2 (7 bases). Trimming cost V 0 bases and J 5 bases, with 12 bases left between them. The CDR3 covers 15 residues. The germline V gene has CDR1 SGDLS and CDR2 YYNGEE. The DNA of the CDR3 is TGTGCCAGCAGCGTAGCCGGGGGGCGTAACAATGAGCAGTTCTTC. Translating it yields CASSVAGGRNNEQFF.

This chain connects TRBV14 to TRBJ2-5, with TRBD2 identical over 7 bases. Germline V gene sequence: CDR1 SGHDN, CDR2 FVKESK. The CDR3 loop spans 16 amino acids. V was clipped by 4 bases and J by 4 bases; unmatched bases: 12. Here the CDR3 DNA reads TGTGCCAGCAGCCGGCATTCCGGACTAGATGTAGAGACCCAGTACTTC. This translates into CASSRHSGLDVETQYF. The entire variable domain, with the rest obtained from reference TRBV14 and TRBJ2-5, is as follows: EAGVTQFPSHSVIEKGQTVTLRCDPISGHDNLYWYRRVMGKEIKFLLHFVKESKQDESGMPNNRFLAERTGGTYSTLKVQPAELEDSGVYFCASSRHSGLDVETQYFGPGTRLLVL.

The chain has TRBV7-2 and TRBJ1-5; D is perhaps TRBD1 (6 bases). Germline V lookup: CDR1 SGHTA, CDR2 FQGNSA. This CDR3 is 16 amino acids long. V was clipped by 1 base and J by 7 bases, with 17 bases between them. The CDR3 is CASSLEGDPTLQPQHF. CDR3 in DNA: TGTGCCAGCAGCTTAGAGGGGGACCCAACCCTGCAGCCCCAGCATTTT.

V is TRBV12-3 or TRBV12-4 and J is TRBJ1-2; D is uncertain. The CDR3 runs 12 residues. The V end lost 3 bases, the J end lost 6 bases, and 8 bases lay between the germline ends. CDR3 nucleotides: TGTGCCAGCAGTTTGGGAGGGAATGGCTACACCTTC. Amino acid sequence: CASSLGGNGYTF.

The rearrangement uses TRBV5-1 and TRBJ2-5; D tentatively reads TRBD1 or TRBD2 (9 bases each). The V gene's germline CDR1 is SGHRS and CDR2 YFSETQ. V was trimmed by 0 bases and J by 2 bases, leaving 32 bases between them. CDR3 length: 22 residues. This CDR3 is CASSLERQGDRGRALRQETQYF. The CDR3 DNA reads as TGCGCCAGCAGCTTGGAACGACAGGGGGACCGCGGGAGGGCCCTTCGGCAAGAGACCCAGTACTTC.

The gene calls are TRBV27 and TRBJ1-2, with 8 nucleotides matching TRBD1. The CDR3 consists of 16 residues. Germline CDR1 MNHEY, CDR2 SMNVEV (reference sequence). V shed 2 bases and J 8 bases; nucleotides not matched to a gene: 13. CDR3 bases: TGTGCCAGCAGTTTAGGCAGGGGGCAGCCCCCGGAGGGCTACACCTTC. Its translation: CASSLGRGQPPEGYTF.

The gene calls are TRBV19 and TRBJ2-2; TRBD2 aligns across 9 bases. Germline V CDR1 and CDR2: LNHDA, SQIVND (reference sequence). This CDR3 spans 16 amino acids. V trimming: 5 bases; J trimming: 0 bases; junction bases outside the gene matches: 4. This chain's CDR3 is CASSSSGGTNTGELFF. The CDR3 DNA reads as TGTGCCAGTAGTTCAAGCGGGGGGACGAACACCGGGGAGCTGTTTTTT.

Of note for this clone: The junction departs from germline at one end; a sequencing error may be responsible. The gene calls are TRBV7-7 and TRBJ2-3, with 9 positions matching TRBD2. Per germline, CDR1 SSHAT and CDR2 FNYEAQ (reference sequence). This CDR3 is built from 17 residues. CDR3 loop: CASSLGSGRSFTDTQYF. The CDR3 nucleotides read TGTGCTAGCAGCTTGGGGAGCGGGAGGTCATTCACAGATACGCAGTATTTT.

This clone was detected a few times. This chain links TRBV5-6 with TRBJ2-6, with 9 bases identical to TRBD1. Germline V CDR1 and CDR2: SGHDT, YYEEEE. This CDR3 is built from 17 residues. The V segment lost 1 base and the J segment 1 base; nucleotides outside the gene matches: 3. This chain's CDR3 is CASSLRDRVSGANVLTF. For the CDR3, the DNA is TGTGCCAGCAGCTTGAGGGACAGGGTGTCTGGGGCCAACGTCCTGACTTTC.

The V gene is TRBV15, the J gene TRBJ1-6, with D perhaps matching TRBD1 (6 bases). Germline V gene sequence: CDR1 LNHNV, CDR2 YYDKDF (reference sequence). The CDR3 has 12 amino acids. V was cut by 3 bases and J by 9 bases, with 6 bases left in between. The chain's CDR3 is CATSRDSSPLHF. Here the CDR3 DNA reads TGTGCCACCAGCAGGGACAGTTCACCCCTCCACTTT.